Shown below are 24 T cell receptor beta chains from a single sample sequenced in a study of OX40 agonist ivuxolimab in advanced cancers. TCRdb's table, derived via immunoSEQ multiplex PCR, lists solely in-frame clones and lacks some. The sample has fewer than 120,000 clones, approximately 90% seen once. The sample in question was CD4+ or CD8+ T cells sorted from blood, obtained in a trial of the OX40 agonist ivuxolimab. These receptors were collected from an adult with an advanced solid tumor such as melanoma, head and neck, liver or kidney cancer.

The chain employs TRBV4-1 and TRBJ2-7, with 10 bases lining up with TRBD2. The CDR3 is 16 residues long. The germline V gene has CDR1 MGHRA and CDR2 YSYEKL. Trimming cost V 2 bases and J 3 bases; bases outside gene matches: 7. The CDR3 region is CASSQPGTSVFYEQYF. Here the CDR3 DNA reads TGCGCCAGCAGCCAACCCGGGACTAGCGTTTTCTACGAGCAGTACTTC.

The chain has TRBV7-9 and TRBJ1-6, with 8 bases that match TRBD1. With 1 base clipped from V and 7 bases from J, the junction kept 6 bases outside the gene matches. The V gene's germline CDR1 is SEHNR and CDR2 FQNEAQ (reference sequence). CDR3 size: 16 residues. For the CDR3, the DNA is TGTGCCAGCAGCTTAGGGGGGACAGGAGAAAATTCACCCCTCCACTTT. This translates into CASSLGGTGENSPLHF.

The chain has TRBV7-9 and TRBJ2-1; TRBD2 matches at 7 bases. V shed 4 bases, J shed 8 bases, and the junction held 17 bases outside the gene matches. Germline CDR1 SEHNR, CDR2 FQNEAQ (reference sequence). The CDR3 contains 17 residues. The CDR3 DNA reads TGTGCCAGCAGCTCCCGAACGGGGAGGGTTACTGCTGATGAGCAGTTCTTC. Translated: CASSSRTGRVTADEQFF.

The genes are TRBV27 and TRBJ2-5; no clear D gene. The germline V gene has CDR1 MNHEY and CDR2 SMNVEV (reference sequence). The CDR3 is made up of 14 amino acids. Trimming removed 0 bases at V and 2 bases at J, with 7 bases between. The CDR3 nucleotides read TGTGCCAGCAGTTTATCGGACCTACAAGAGACCCAGTACTTC. Protein sequence: CASSLSDLQETQYF.

This clone was picked up one time. The chain is built from TRBV4-2 and TRBJ2-3, with a tentative D call TRBD2 (6 bases). Germline V gene lookup returns CDR1 LGHNA and CDR2 YNFKEQ. This CDR3 contains 15 residues. The V and J ends lost 0 bases and 1 base respectively, with 8 bases between them. CDR3 in amino acids: CASSQDLAGTDTQYF. The CDR3 nucleotides are TGTGCCAGCAGCCAAGATTTAGCGGGCACAGATACGCAGTATTTT.

This chain links TRBV15 with TRBJ1-4; D may be TRBD1 (6 bases). This CDR3 region has 16 residues. Germline lookup yields CDR1 LNHNV and CDR2 YYDKDF (reference sequence). The ends were cut back, 5 bases at V and 5 bases at J, with 18 bases in the middle. CDR3 amino acids: CATSGYRVQSNEKLFF. CDR3 bases: TGTGCCACCAGCGGGTACAGGGTACAATCGAATGAAAAACTGTTTTTT.

The V gene is TRBV7-2, the J gene TRBJ1-1; D is uncertain. Germline V gene sequence: CDR1 SGHTA, CDR2 FQGNSA. This CDR3 is 12 amino acids long. V gave up 2 bases and J gave up 7 bases, with 8 bases separating them. CDR3 coding DNA: TGTGCCAGCAGCTTACGTTACGGTGAAGCTTTCTTT. This gives the protein CASSLRYGEAFF.

The V gene is TRBV7-9, the J gene TRBJ1-3, with D uncertain. Deletions cut 4 bases from V and 4 bases from J, with 17 bases between. This CDR3 region has 16 residues. CDR1 SEHNR and CDR2 FQNEAQ come from the germline V gene (reference sequence). The DNA for the CDR3 is TGTGCCAGCAGCTCCCCCTGGGCCACCTTCGGAAACACCATATATTTT. Amino acids: CASSSPWATFGNTIYF.

The rearrangement uses TRBV28 and TRBJ1-1; 7 bases fit TRBD1. This CDR3 comprises 15 residues. The germline V gene has CDR1 MDHEN and CDR2 SYDVKM. V lost 6 bases to trimming and J lost 3 bases; unmatched junction nucleotides: 10. This CDR3 reads CASRTLRGAYTEAFF. The CDR3 nucleotides are TGTGCCAGCAGAACTCTCAGGGGGGCTTACACTGAAGCTTTCTTT.

This rearrangement joins TRBV11-2 to TRBJ2-5; the D is unclear. Near its end, the DNA agrees better with TRBJ2-7, so the J call may be wrong. In germline, CDR1 is SGHAT, CDR2 FQNNGV. The CDR3 extends over 15 amino acids. The CDR3 here is CASSYTKGLAYEQYF. The CDR3 DNA follows: TGTGCCAGCAGTTACACGAAGGGTTTGGCCTACGAGCAGTACTTC.

The sample holds a few counts of this clone. This chain connects TRBV6-5 to TRBJ2-5; D is ambiguous. The CDR3 has 14 amino acids. The V and J ends lost 2 bases and 7 bases respectively, with 14 bases between them. Germline loops: CDR1 MNHEY, CDR2 SVGAGI. The CDR3 DNA is TGTGCCAGCAGTTACAGTTTCAACTTGGGGACCCAGTACTTC. Translated, it gives CASSYSFNLGTQYF.

The chain couples TRBV6-5 to TRBJ1-2; D is ambiguous. The CDR3 contains 13 residues. The V and J ends lost 6 bases and 5 bases respectively, with 13 bases between them. Germline assignment: CDR1 MNHEY and CDR2 SVGAGI. The CDR3 DNA reads TGTGCCAGCAGCTATACGGGCGGTTATGGCTACACCTTC. Amino acid sequence: CASSYTGGYGYTF.

This clone was picked up a small number of times. V and J are TRBV19 and TRBJ2-3; 8 bases align to TRBD1. Germline V gives CDR1 LNHDA, CDR2 SQIVND (reference sequence). The CDR3 is made up of 16 amino acids. V lost 1 base and J lost 1; bases outside the gene matches: 4. The CDR3 nucleotides read TGTGCCAGTAGTATAGGGGAGACAGGGGGCACAGATACGCAGTATTTT. Protein sequence: CASSIGETGGTDTQYF.

The rearrangement uses TRBV30 and TRBJ1-1; 8 bases are shared with TRBD1. Germline V gene lookup returns CDR1 GTSNPN and CDR2 SVGIG (reference sequence). V dropped 4 bases and J dropped 4; count of bases not matched to a gene: 2. The CDR3 consists of 12 residues. The CDR3 is CAWTTGGTEAFF. In nucleotides, the CDR3 is TGTGCCTGGACCACAGGGGGCACTGAAGCTTTCTTT.

In its sample, this clone was seen once. The rearrangement joins TRBV5-4 to TRBJ1-1, with TRBD1 identical over 8 bases. CDR3 length equals 12 residues. The germline gives CDR1 SGHNT, CDR2 YYREEE (reference sequence). J gave up 11 bases and V 3 bases, and 6 bases lay outside the gene matches. The DNA of the CDR3 is TGTGCCAGCAGCTCCTGGACAGGGAGGGCTTTCTTT. Translating gives CASSSWTGRAFF.

There are a few counts of this clone. The chain links TRBV7-9 to TRBJ1-4; no clear D gene. The CDR3 length is 14 residues. Trimming took 11 bases from V and 1 from J, leaving 14 bases between them. Germline V gives CDR1 SEHNR, CDR2 FQNEAQ (reference sequence). The CDR3: CAGVSSLTNEKLFF. DNA of the CDR3: TGTGCCGGGGTTTCCAGCCTAACTAATGAAAAACTGTTTTTT.

The V and J genes are TRBV7-2 and TRBJ1-4; D gene unclear. The germline V gene encodes CDR1 SGHTA and CDR2 FQGNSA. The CDR3 spans 12 residues. The V gene lost 9 bases and the J gene lost 4 bases, with 9 bases spanning the gap. This CDR3 is CASKVLNEKLFF. As DNA, the CDR3 is TGTGCCAGTAAGGTTCTTAATGAAAAACTGTTTTTT.

This clone showed up just a few times. The chain uses TRBV7-9 and TRBJ1-5; no clear D. Trimming pared 5 bases from V and 0 bases from J, leaving 5 bases between. The CDR3 runs to 13 residues. Germline values: CDR1 SEHNR, CDR2 FQNEAQ (reference sequence). Here the CDR3 DNA reads TGTGCCAGCAGCGTCTATAGCAATCAGCCCCAGCATTTT. Protein sequence: CASSVYSNQPQHF. Combining the CDR3 with reference TRBV7-9 and TRBJ1-5 gives the whole variable domain DTGVSQNPRHKITKRGQNVTFRCDPISEHNRLYWYRQTLGQGPEFLTYFQNEAQLEKSRLLSDRFSAERPKGSFSTLEIQRTEQGDSAMYLCASSVYSNQPQHFGDGTRLSIL.

The chain joins TRBV20-1 to TRBJ2-7; possible D gene TRBD2, 5 bases. CDR1 and CDR2 from the germline V gene are DFQATT and SNEGSKA (reference sequence). V was clipped by 7 bases and J by 5 bases, with 12 bases between them. The CDR3 is 11 residues long. The CDR3 DNA follows: TGCAGTGGGAGGTCTTCGGACGAGCAGTACTTC. Its protein product is CSGRSSDEQYF.

The genes are TRBV11-1 and TRBJ1-2, with D maybe TRBD1 (6 bases). Trimming removed 3 bases from V and 8 bases from J, with 13 bases in between. CDR3 length equals 13 residues. Germline V gene sequence: CDR1 SGHAT, CDR2 FQDESV (reference sequence). Here the CDR3 reads CASSFGQRTGYTF. Here the CDR3 DNA reads TGTGCCAGCAGCTTCGGACAGCGCACGGGCTACACCTTC.

The chain has TRBV9 and TRBJ1-2, with TRBD1 identical over 7 bases. Germline V gene lookup returns CDR1 SGDLS and CDR2 YYNGEE. The junction had 2 bases not matched to a gene; V was cut back by 0 bases and J by 3 bases. The CDR3 extends over 14 amino acids. CDR3 protein: CASSVGQGYYGYTF. DNA of the CDR3: TGTGCCAGCAGCGTAGGACAGGGATACTATGGCTACACCTTC.

CDR3 nucleotide sequence: TGCGCCAGCGGTTTAGGGGGAGACAACACTGAAGCTTTCTTT. Its protein product is CASGLGGDNTEAFF. This sequence joins TRBV5-1 and TRBJ1-1, with a weak D call TRBD1 (6 bases). V lost 7 bases and J 2 bases, leaving 15 bases between the germline ends. Germline values: CDR1 SGHRS, CDR2 YFSETQ. The CDR3 runs to 14 residues.

The rearrangement links TRBV5-4 to TRBJ2-7; 8 bases are shared with TRBD2. The CDR3 has 15 amino acids. In germline, CDR1 is SGHNT, CDR2 YYREEE (reference sequence). V gave up 5 bases and J gave up 6 bases; unmatched junction bases: 13. In nucleotides, the CDR3 is TGTGCCAGCAGTTATCCCGGGACTAGGGCCGCCGAGCAGTACTTC. Protein product: CASSYPGTRAAEQYF.

The CDR3, as DNA: TGTGCCAGCAGTTTGTCGTGGAGGGAGTCCTACGAGCAGTACTTC. Translating it yields CASSLSWRESYEQYF. J is TRBJ2-7 and V is TRBV6-5; D might be TRBD2 (6 bases). The ends were cut back, 4 bases at V and 1 base at J, with 14 bases in the middle. The CDR3 is made up of 15 amino acids. The germline V gene has CDR1 MNHEY and CDR2 SVGAGI.